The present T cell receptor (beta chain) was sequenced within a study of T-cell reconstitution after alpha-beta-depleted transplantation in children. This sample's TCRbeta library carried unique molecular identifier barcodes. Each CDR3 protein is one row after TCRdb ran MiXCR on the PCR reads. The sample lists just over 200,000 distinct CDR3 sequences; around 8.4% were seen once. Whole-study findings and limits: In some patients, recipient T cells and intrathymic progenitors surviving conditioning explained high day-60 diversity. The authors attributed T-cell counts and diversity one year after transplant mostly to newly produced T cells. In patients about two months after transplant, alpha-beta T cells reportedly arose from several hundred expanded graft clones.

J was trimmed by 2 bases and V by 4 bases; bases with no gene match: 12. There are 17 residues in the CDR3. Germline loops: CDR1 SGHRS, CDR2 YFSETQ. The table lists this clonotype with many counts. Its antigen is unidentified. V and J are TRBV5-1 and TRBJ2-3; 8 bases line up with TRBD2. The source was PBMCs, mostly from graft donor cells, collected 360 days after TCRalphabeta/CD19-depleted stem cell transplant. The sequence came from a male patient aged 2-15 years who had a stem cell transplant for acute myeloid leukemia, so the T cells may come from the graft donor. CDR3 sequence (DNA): TGCGCCAGCAGCCTCCCCGGGACTAGTCTGATCACAGATACGCAGTATTTT. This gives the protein CASSLPGTSLITDTQYF.